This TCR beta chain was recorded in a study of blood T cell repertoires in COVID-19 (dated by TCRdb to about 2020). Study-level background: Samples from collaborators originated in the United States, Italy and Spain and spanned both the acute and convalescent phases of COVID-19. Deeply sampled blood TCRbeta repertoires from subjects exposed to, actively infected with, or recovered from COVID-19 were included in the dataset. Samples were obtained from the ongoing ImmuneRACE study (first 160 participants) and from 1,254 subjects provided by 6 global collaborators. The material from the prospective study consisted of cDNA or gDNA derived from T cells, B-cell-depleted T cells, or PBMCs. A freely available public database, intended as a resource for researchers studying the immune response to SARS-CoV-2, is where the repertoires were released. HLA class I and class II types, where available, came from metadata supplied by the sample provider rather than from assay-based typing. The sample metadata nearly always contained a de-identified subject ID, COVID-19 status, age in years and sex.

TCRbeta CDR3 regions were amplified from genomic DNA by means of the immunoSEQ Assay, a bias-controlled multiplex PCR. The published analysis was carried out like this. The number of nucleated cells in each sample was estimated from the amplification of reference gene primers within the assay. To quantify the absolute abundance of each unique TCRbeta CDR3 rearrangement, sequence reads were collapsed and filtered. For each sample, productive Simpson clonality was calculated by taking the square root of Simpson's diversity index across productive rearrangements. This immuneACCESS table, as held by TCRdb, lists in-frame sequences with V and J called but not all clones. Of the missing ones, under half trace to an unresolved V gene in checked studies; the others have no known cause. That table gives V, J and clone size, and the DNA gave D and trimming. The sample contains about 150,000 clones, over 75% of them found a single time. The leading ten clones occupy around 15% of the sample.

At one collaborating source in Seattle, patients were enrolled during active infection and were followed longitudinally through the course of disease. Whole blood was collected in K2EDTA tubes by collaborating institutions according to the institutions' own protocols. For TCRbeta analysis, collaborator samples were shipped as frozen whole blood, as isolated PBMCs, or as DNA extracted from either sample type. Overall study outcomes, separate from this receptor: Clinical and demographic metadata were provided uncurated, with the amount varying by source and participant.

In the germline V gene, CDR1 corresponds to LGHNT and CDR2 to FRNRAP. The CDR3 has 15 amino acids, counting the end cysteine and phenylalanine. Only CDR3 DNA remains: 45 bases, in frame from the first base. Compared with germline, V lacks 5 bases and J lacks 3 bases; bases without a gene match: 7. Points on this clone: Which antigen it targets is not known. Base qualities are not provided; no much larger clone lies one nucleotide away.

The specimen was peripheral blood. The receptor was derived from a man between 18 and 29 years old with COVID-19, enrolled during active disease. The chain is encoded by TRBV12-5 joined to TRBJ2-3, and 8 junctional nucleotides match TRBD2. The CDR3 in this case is CASGDPAGETDTQYF. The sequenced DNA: TGTGCTAGTGGTGACCCAGCGGGGGAAACAGATACGCAGTATTTT.